A selection of T cell receptor beta chains follows, all from one sample in a study of Ad26.COV2.S vaccination and SARS-CoV-2 variants. Method: immunoSEQ multiplex PCR; TCRdb's copy keeps in-frame clones and lacks some. Of more than 300,000 clones in the sample, roughly 91% were seen once. The sample was peripheral blood, taken in a trial of Ad26.COV2.S vaccine versus placebo. Receptor source: a person between 18 and 60 years old who received the Ad26.COV2.S COVID-19 vaccine or a placebo. The CDR3 runs from the conserved cysteine through the conserved F or W. A D gene is named only where the DNA matches it firmly. Expanded clones are given a class, and other clones once, few, many or no size at all.

TRBV6-4	TRBJ2-3	-	-	TGTGCCAGCAGTGACCTTGCGGGGGCCACAGATACGCAGTATTTT	CASSDLAGATDTQYF
TRBV7-9	TRBJ2-2	-	-	TGTGCCAGCAGCATCCTCACCGGGGAGCTGTTTTTT	CASSILTGELFF
TRBV9	TRBJ2-3	-	-	TGTGCCAGCAGTGGGGGGTTGATAGAGGTAGATACGCAGTATTTT	CASSGGLIEVDTQYF
TRBV11-2	TRBJ1-4	-	-	TGTGCCAGCAGACGACCGGGCCGGGGCGGTGAAAAACTGTTTTTT	CASRRPGRGGEKLFF
TRBV10-3	TRBJ2-1	TRBD1	-	TGTGCCATCAGTAAAGGGACAGGGGGCAAGCTAGGCACCTACAATGAGCAGTTCTTC	CAISKGTGGKLGTYNEQFF
TRBV19	TRBJ2-7	TRBD2	-	TGTGCCAGTAGTCCAGGACTAGCGGTTACCTACGAGCAGTACTTC	CASSPGLAVTYEQYF
TRBV18	TRBJ1-1	TRBD1	once	TGTGCCAGCTCACTTGGACAGGGATCGAACACTGAAGCTTTCTTT	CASSLGQGSNTEAFF
TRBV11-2	TRBJ1-3	-	-	TGTGCCAGCAGATTTAGATCTGCCCGCTCTGGAAACACCATATATTTT	CASRFRSARSGNTIYF
TRBV2	TRBJ2-5	TRBD2	-	TGTGCCAGCAGGGGACTAGCGGGAGAAGAGACCCAGTACTTC	CASRGLAGEETQYF
TRBV15	TRBJ2-1	-	-	TGTGCCACCAGATCCCTAGTAGTCGATGAGCAGTTCTTC	CATRSLVVDEQFF
TRBV9	TRBJ2-3	-	-	TGTGCCAGCAGCGTAGTTGAGGGAGTTACAGATACGCAGTATTTT	CASSVVEGVTDTQYF
TRBV5-1	TRBJ2-2	TRBD2	-	TGCGCCAGCAGTACGGTAGCGGGGGTCAAGACCGGGGAGCTGTTTTTT	CASSTVAGVKTGELFF
TRBV27	TRBJ2-2	-	-	TGTGCCAGCAGTCCCTCAGGGGGGGATCGAGGTACCGGGGAGCTGTTTTTT	CASSPSGGDRGTGELFF
TRBV5-4	TRBJ2-2	-	-	TGTGCCAGCAGCTTGGAAGCGAACACCGGGGAGCTGTTTTTT	CASSLEANTGELFF
TRBV29-1	TRBJ1-2	TRBD1	-	TGCAGCGTTGACGCATCGGCCGGGACAGGGGTTGAAGATGGCTATGGCTACACCTTC	CSVDASAGTGVEDGYGYTF
TRBV13	TRBJ1-2	TRBD1	-	TGTGCCAGCAGCATTAGGACAGGGAGAGAGAATGGCTACACCTTC	CASSIRTGRENGYTF
TRBV11-2	TRBJ1-2	TRBD1	-	TGTGCCAGCAGCTTAGATTGGGGTTCCTACGGACAGGGAAATGGCTACACCTTC	CASSLDWGSYGQGNGYTF
TRBV11-2	TRBJ2-7	-	-	TGTGCCAGCAGTCGACAACCTTCCTACGAGCAGTACTTC	CASSRQPSYEQYF
TRBV7-2	TRBJ2-7	TRBD1	-	TGTGCCAGCAGCTTAGGTGGAGGGGACAGGGGCTACGAGCAGTACTTC	CASSLGGGDRGYEQYF
TRBV30	TRBJ1-2	-	-	TGTGCCTGGAGTGTGGAGGGCTACTATGGCTACACCTTC	CAWSVEGYYGYTF
TRBV6-1	TRBJ2-1	TRBD2	-	TGTGCCAGCAGTGAACGACTAGCGGGAGGCGCGTACAATGAGCAGTTCTTC	CASSERLAGGAYNEQFF
TRBV3-1/TRBV3-2	TRBJ1-3	-	-	TGTGCCAGCAGTCAAATAGCGGGGGCCGAACACTCTGGAAACACCATATATTTT	CASSQIAGAEHSGNTIYF
TRBV29-1	TRBJ2-7	TRBD1	once	TGCAGCGTCGCAGGGACAGGGGGCGAGCAGTACTTC	CSVAGTGGEQYF
TRBV7-3	TRBJ2-1	-	-	TGTGCCAGCAGCCCCAAGTCCCGGGGTGGCTACAATGAGCAGTTCTTC	CASSPKSRGGYNEQFF
TRBV27	TRBJ2-3	TRBD1	-	TGTGCCAGCAGTTTAGACAGGGCCGATACGCAGTATTTT	CASSLDRADTQYF
TRBV7-9	TRBJ1-5	-	-	TGTGCCAGCAGCTTAGGGGACGGTAGTCAGCCCCAGCATTTT	CASSLGDGSQPQHF
TRBV2	TRBJ1-2	-	-	TGTGCCAGCAGTGAGCTGCCCGCCTCGGACTATGGCTACACCTTC	CASSELPASDYGYTF
TRBV19	TRBJ2-7	-	-	TGTGCCAGTAGTATCGGGTTTCCCTACGAGCAGTACTTC	CASSIGFPYEQYF
TRBV30	TRBJ1-5	-	-	TGTGCCTGGAGTGTACGGACAGCTCAATTGGATCAGCCCCAGCATTTT	CAWSVRTAQLDQPQHF